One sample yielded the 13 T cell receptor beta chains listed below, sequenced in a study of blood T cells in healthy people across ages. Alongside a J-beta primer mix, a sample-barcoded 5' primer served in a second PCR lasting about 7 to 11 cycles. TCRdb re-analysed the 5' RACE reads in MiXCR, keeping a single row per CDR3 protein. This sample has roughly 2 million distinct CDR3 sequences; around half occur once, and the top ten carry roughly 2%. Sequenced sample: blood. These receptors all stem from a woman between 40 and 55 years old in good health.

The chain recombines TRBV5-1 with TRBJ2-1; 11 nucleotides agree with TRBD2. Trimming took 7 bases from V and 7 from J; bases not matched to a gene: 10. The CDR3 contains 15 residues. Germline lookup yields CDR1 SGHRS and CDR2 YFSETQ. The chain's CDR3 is CASGPQGTSGNEQFF. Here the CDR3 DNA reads TGCGCCAGCGGGCCTCAAGGGACTAGCGGAAATGAGCAGTTCTTC. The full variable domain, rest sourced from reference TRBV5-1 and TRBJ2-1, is KAGVTQTPRYLIKTRGQQVTLSCSPISGHRSVSWYQQTPGQGLQFLFEYFSETQRNKGNFPGRFSGRQFSNSRSEMNVSTLELGDSALYLCASGPQGTSGNEQFFGPGTRLTVL.

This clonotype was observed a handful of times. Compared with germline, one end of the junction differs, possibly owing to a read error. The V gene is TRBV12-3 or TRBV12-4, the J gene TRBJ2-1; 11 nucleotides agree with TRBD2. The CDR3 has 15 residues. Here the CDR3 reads CASSYSGGAGFEQFF. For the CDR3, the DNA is TGTGCCAGTAGTTATAGCGGGGGGGCCGGGTTTGAGCAGTTCTTC.

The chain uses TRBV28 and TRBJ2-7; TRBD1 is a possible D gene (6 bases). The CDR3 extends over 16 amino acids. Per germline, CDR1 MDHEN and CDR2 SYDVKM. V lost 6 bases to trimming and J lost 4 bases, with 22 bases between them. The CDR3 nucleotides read TGTGCCAGCAGCCCAGGACAGTTAGGTTTGGTATACGAGCAGTACTTC. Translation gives CASSPGQLGLVYEQYF.

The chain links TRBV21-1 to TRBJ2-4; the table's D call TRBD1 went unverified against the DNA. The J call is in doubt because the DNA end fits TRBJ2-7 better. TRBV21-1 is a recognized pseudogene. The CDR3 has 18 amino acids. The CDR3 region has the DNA TGTGCCAGCAGCGAACTCGGACAGGCACATAGAACCTCCTACGAGCAGTACTTC. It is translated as CASSELGQAHRTSYEQYF.

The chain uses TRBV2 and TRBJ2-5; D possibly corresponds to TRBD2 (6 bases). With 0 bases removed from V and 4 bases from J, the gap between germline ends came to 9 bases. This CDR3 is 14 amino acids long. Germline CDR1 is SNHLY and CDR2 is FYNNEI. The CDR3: CASSEALGGETQYF. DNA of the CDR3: TGTGCCAGCAGTGAAGCGCTGGGGGGAGAGACCCAGTACTTC.

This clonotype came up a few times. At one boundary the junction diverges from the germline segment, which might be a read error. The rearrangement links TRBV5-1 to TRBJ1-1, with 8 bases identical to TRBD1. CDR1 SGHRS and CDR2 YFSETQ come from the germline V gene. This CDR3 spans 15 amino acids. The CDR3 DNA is TGTGCCAGCAGCTCCGCCGGGACAGGAAACACTGAAGCTTTCTTT. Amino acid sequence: CASSSAGTGNTEAFF. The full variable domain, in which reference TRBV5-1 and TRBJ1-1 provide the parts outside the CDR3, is KAGVTQTPRYLIKTRGQQVTLSCSPISGHRSVSWYQQTPGQGLQFLFEYFSETQRNKGNFPGRFSGRQFSNSRSEMNVSTLELGDSALYLCASSSAGTGNTEAFFGQGTRLTVV.

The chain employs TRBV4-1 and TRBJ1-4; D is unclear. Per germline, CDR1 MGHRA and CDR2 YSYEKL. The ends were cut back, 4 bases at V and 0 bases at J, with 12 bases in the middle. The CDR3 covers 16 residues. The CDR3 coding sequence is TGCGCCAGCAGCCTTATTCTCGGATCAACTAATGAAAAACTGTTTTTT. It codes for CASSLILGSTNEKLFF.

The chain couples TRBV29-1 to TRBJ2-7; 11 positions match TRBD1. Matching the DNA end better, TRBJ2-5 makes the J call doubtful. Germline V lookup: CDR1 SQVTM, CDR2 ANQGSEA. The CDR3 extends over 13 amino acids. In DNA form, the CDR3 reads TGCAGCTTCCGGGACAGGGGGAGGGAGACCCAGTACTTC. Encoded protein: CSFRDRGRETQYF.

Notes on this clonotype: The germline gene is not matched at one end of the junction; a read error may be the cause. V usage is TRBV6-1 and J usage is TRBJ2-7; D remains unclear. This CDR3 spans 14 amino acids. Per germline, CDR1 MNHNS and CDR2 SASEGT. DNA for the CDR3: TGTGCCGGCAGTGAAGCGCTAAATTACTACGAGCAGTACTTC. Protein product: CAGSEALNYYEQYF.

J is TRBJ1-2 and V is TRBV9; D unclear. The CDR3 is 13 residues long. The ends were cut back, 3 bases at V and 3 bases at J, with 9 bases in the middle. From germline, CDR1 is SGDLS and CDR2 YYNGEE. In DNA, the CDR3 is TGTGCCAGCAGCGGAGCTGGGTACTATGGCTACACCTTC. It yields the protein CASSGAGYYGYTF. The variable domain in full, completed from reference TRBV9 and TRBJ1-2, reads DSGVTQTPKHLITATGQRVTLRCSPRSGDLSVYWYQQSLDQGLQFLIQYYNGEERAKGNILERFSAQQFPDLHSELNLSSLELGDSALYFCASSGAGYYGYTFGSGTRLTVV.

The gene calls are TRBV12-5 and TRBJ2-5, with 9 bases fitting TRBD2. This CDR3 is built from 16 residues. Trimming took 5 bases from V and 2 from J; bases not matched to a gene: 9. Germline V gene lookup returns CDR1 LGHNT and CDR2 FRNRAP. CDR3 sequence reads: CASGTERGAWQETQYF. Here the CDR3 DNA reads TGTGCTAGTGGTACCGAGCGGGGGGCCTGGCAAGAGACCCAGTACTTC.

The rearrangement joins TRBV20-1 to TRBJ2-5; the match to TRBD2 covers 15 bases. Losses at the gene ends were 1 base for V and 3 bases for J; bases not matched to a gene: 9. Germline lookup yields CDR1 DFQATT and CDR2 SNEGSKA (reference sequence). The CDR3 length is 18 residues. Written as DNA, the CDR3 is TGCAGTGCTAGAGGGACTAGCGGGGGGGCATCCCGGGAAGAGACCCAGTACTTC. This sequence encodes CSARGTSGGASREETQYF.

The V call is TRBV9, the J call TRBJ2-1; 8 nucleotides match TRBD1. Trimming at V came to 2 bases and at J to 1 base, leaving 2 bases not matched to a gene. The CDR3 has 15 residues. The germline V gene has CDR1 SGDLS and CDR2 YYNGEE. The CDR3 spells CASSVWTGSYNEQFF. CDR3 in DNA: TGTGCCAGCAGCGTCTGGACAGGGTCCTACAATGAGCAGTTCTTC. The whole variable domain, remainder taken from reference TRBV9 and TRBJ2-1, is DSGVTQTPKHLITATGQRVTLRCSPRSGDLSVYWYQQSLDQGLQFLIQYYNGEERAKGNILERFSAQQFPDLHSELNLSSLELGDSALYFCASSVWTGSYNEQFFGPGTRLTVL.